Given below is one T cell receptor (beta chain) in context. Assay used: immunoSEQ multiplex PCR; TCRdb lists only in-frame clones, some missing. Seen here are approximately 70,000 clones, roughly nine tenths observed once, and the top ten hold 0.3% to 0.4%. This entry belongs to a study of technical replicates of blood from four donors. The sample was T cells isolated from PBMCs. The sequence was obtained from a human donor in good health.

CDR3 in amino acids: CALNRQGVPYGYTF. The CDR3 DNA reads TGTGCCTTAAATAGACAGGGGGTTCCCTATGGCTACACCTTC. The V and J genes are TRBV30 and TRBJ1-2; 9 bases line up with TRBD1. Germline CDR1 is GTSNPN and CDR2 is SVGIG (reference sequence). This CDR3 comprises 14 residues. Trimming cost V 7 bases and J 4 bases; bases outside gene matches: 10.